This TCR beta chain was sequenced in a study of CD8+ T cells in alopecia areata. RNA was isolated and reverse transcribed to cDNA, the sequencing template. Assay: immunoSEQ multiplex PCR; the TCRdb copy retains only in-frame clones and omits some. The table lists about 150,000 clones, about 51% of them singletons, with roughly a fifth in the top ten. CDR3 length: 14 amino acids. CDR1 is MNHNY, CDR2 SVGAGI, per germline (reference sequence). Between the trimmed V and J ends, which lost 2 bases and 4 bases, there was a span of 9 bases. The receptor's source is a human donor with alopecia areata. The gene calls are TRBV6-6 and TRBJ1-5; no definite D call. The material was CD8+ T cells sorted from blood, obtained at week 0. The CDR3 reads CASSYAALNQPQHF. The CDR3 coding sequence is TGTGCCAGCAGTTACGCGGCCCTAAATCAGCCCCAGCATTTT.